This T cell receptor (beta chain) comes out of a study of OX40 agonist ivuxolimab in advanced cancers. About the study: An anti-OX40 (CD134) antibody with agonistic activity, ivuxolimab, was administered to patients.

As regards this clone: What it binds is not known.

The protocol was immunoSEQ multiplex PCR, while the TCRdb copy is restricted to in-frame clones and leaves out a portion. The repertoire holds 55,000 to 65,000 clones, with approximately 86% as singletons. Germline CDR1 is MNHEY and CDR2 is SMNVEV (reference sequence). This CDR3 is built from 14 residues. V lost 4 bases, J lost 3 bases, and 2 bases stayed unmatched. Study-level findings and limits: In a subset of nonresponders, normalized T-cell clonal expansion was also low. Both CD4+ and CD8+ T cell populations in blood had undergone clonal expansion by week 6 at 0.1 to 3.0 mg/kg.

Blood sampling was done at baseline, cycle 4 day 1, and cycle 7 day 1. Source: CD4+ or CD8+ T cells sorted from blood, taken in a trial of the OX40 agonist ivuxolimab. The source of this sequence is an adult with an advanced solid tumor such as melanoma, head and neck, liver or kidney cancer. The rearrangement links TRBV27 to TRBJ1-2; 10 nucleotides align to TRBD1. CDR3 bases: TGTGCCAGCAGTTCCGGGACAGGGGACTATGGCTACACCTTC. Translating gives CASSSGTGDYGYTF.